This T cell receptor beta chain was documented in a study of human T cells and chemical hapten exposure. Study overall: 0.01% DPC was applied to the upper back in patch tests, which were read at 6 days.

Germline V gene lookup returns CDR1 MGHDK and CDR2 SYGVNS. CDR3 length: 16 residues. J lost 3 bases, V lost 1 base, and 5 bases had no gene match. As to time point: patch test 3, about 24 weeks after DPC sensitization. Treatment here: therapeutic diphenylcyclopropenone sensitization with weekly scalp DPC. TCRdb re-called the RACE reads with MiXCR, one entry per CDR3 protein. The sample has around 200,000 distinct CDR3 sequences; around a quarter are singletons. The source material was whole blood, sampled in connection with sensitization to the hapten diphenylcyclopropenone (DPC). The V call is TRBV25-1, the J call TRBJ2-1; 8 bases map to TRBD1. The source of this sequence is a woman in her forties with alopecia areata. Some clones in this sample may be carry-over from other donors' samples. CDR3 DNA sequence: TGTGCCAGCAGTGAATTGGGAACAGGGGGCTACAATGAGCAGTTCTTC. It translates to CASSELGTGGYNEQFF.